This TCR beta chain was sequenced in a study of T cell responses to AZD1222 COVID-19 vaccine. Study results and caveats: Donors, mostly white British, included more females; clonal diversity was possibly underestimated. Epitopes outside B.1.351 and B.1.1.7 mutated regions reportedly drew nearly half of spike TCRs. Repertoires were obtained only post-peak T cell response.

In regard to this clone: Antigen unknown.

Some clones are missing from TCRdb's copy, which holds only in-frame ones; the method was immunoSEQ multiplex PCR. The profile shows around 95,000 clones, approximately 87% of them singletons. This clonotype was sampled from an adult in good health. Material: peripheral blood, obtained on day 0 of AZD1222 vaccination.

CDR3 amino acids: CASSYGLAGGPNTGELFF. The CDR3 DNA reads TGTGCCAGCAGTTACGGACTAGCGGGGGGGCCGAACACCGGGGAGCTGTTTTTT. This chain links TRBV6-2 or TRBV6-3 with TRBJ2-2, with 15 bases aligning to TRBD2. There are 18 residues in the CDR3. CDR1 is MNHEY and CDR2 is SVGEGT in the germline V gene. Trimming at V came to 2 bases and at J to 0 bases, leaving 1 base not matched to a gene.